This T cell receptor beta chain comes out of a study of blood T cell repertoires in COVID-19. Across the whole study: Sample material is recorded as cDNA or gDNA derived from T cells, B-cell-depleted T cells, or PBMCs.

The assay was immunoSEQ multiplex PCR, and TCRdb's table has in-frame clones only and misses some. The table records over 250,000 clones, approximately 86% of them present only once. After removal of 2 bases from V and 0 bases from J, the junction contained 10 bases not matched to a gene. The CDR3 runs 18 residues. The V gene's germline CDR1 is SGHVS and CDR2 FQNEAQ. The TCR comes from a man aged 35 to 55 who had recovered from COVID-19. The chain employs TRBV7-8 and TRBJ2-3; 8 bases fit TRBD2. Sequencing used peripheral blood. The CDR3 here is CASSLMAGGPSSTDTQYF. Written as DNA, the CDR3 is TGTGCCAGCAGCTTAATGGCGGGGGGCCCTTCTAGCACAGATACGCAGTATTTT.